What follows are 20 T cell receptor beta chains derived from one specimen sequenced in a study of T-cell memory formation after mild COVID-19. TCRdb recomputed calls from the 5' RACE reads with MiXCR, one row per CDR3 protein. The sample yields a few hundred thousand distinct CDR3 sequences, more than 20% seen once. The specimen sequenced was PBMCs or a T cell subset sorted from them (not recorded which). These receptors came from an adult woman who had mild COVID-19 (a few samples of this study predate the infection). Cell type and time point are not known.

This clonotype was detected a few times. This rearrangement joins TRBV11-2 to TRBJ1-1; 10 bases are a match to TRBD1. Trimming took 5 bases from V and 0 from J; bases not matched to a gene: 9. The CDR3 loop spans 17 amino acids. Germline lookup yields CDR1 SGHAT and CDR2 FQNNGV. CDR3 bases: TGTGCCAGCAGCCCCGGGCGGACAGGGGGAATGAACACTGAAGCTTTCTTT. It encodes CASSPGRTGGMNTEAFF.

This clonotype was detected once. The chain links TRBV4-1 to TRBJ2-5; TRBD2 agrees at 12 bases. Germline V lookup: CDR1 MGHRA, CDR2 YSYEKL. The junction had 3 bases not matched to a gene; V was cut back by 3 bases and J by 4 bases. The CDR3 loop spans 15 amino acids. CDR3 protein: CASSHGLAGRETQYF. In DNA, the CDR3 is TGCGCCAGCAGCCATGGACTAGCGGGGAGAGAGACCCAGTACTTC.

This clonotype was counted ten times or more. J is TRBJ2-1 and V is TRBV7-9, with no clear D. Germline CDR1 is SEHNR and CDR2 is FQNEAQ (reference sequence). Trimming removed 1 base from V and 9 bases from J, with 7 bases in between. CDR3 length: 12 residues. CDR3 bases: TGTGCCAGCAGCTTAGTGGGTAGTGAGCAGTTCTTC. Amino acid sequence: CASSLVGSEQFF.

This clonotype has just a few counts. The rearrangement links TRBV6-2 or TRBV6-3 to TRBJ2-7; 8 nucleotides line up with TRBD1. This CDR3 comprises 15 residues. Germline V gene sequence: CDR1 MNHEY, CDR2 SVGEGT. V lost 5 bases and J lost 1; bases outside the gene matches: 7. The CDR3 DNA reads as TGTGCCAGCAGTGACAGGGGTGCTTTATCCTACGAGCAGTACTTC. This translates into CASSDRGALSYEQYF.

The genes are TRBV15 and TRBJ1-1, with no clear D. The CDR3 contains 12 residues. The V end lost 0 bases, the J end lost 11 bases, and 10 bases lay between the germline ends. Germline V gives CDR1 LNHNV, CDR2 YYDKDF (reference sequence). Here the CDR3 reads CATSRDANGAFF. As DNA, the CDR3 is TGTGCCACCAGCAGAGATGCCAATGGGGCTTTCTTT. The whole variable domain, remainder taken from reference TRBV15 and TRBJ1-1, is DAMVIQNPRYQVTQFGKPVTLSCSQTLNHNVMYWYQQKSSQAPKLLFHYYDKDFNNEADTPDNFQSRRPNTSFCFLDIRSPGLGDTAMYLCATSRDANGAFFGQGTRLTVV.

In this sample, this clonotype turned up a few times. V gene TRBV11-2 combines with J gene TRBJ2-2; 7 positions match TRBD1. The germline V gene has CDR1 SGHAT and CDR2 FQNNGV. Unmatched junction bases numbered 7, after V lost 6 bases and J lost 3 bases. CDR3 size: 15 residues. This CDR3 is CASSVGQLYTGELFF. CDR3 in DNA: TGTGCCAGCAGTGTGGGACAGCTATACACCGGGGAGCTGTTTTTT.

The V gene is TRBV12-5, the J gene TRBJ2-7, with 7 positions matching TRBD2. CDR1 is LGHNT, CDR2 FRNRAP, per germline. The CDR3 consists of 11 residues. CDR3 in amino acids: CASGLGYEQYF. In DNA form, the CDR3 reads TGTGCCAGCGGACTAGGGTACGAGCAGTACTTC. Combining the CDR3 with reference TRBV12-5 and TRBJ2-7 gives the whole variable domain DARVTQTPRHKVTEMGQEVTMRCQPILGHNTVFWYRQTMMQGLELLAYFRNRAPLDDSGMPKDRFSAEMPDATLATLKIQPSEPRDSAVYFCASGLGYEQYFGPGTRLTVT.

The chain has TRBV5-1 and TRBJ2-5; tentatively, D is TRBD2 (5 bases). The length of the CDR3 is 16 residues. V gave up 0 bases and J gave up 0 bases, with 12 bases separating them. Germline V lookup: CDR1 SGHRS, CDR2 YFSETQ. For the CDR3, the DNA is TGCGCCAGCAGCTTGGAGAGGGCGGATTACCAAGAGACCCAGTACTTC. It is translated as CASSLERADYQETQYF.

The chain recombines TRBV5-4 with TRBJ1-2, with D uncertain. CDR3 size: 15 residues. The V end lost 0 bases, the J end lost 1 base, and 10 bases lay between the germline ends. Germline V gene sequence: CDR1 SGHNT, CDR2 YYREEE (reference sequence). The CDR3 here is CASSLEDGFNYGYTF. CDR3 sequence (DNA): TGTGCCAGCAGCTTGGAGGACGGGTTTAACTATGGCTACACCTTC.

The chain recombines TRBV3-1 with TRBJ1-1, with TRBD1 matching over 7 bases. Per germline, CDR1 LGHDT and CDR2 YNNKEL (reference sequence). V was pared by 4 bases and J by 0 bases, with 2 bases of the junction left unmatched. The CDR3 is made up of 14 amino acids. CDR3 sequence: CASSPDRMNTEAFF. The CDR3 DNA sequence: TGTGCCAGCAGCCCGGACAGGATGAACACTGAAGCTTTCTTT.

This clonotype has a handful of counts. This sequence joins TRBV6-5 and TRBJ2-7; 9 bases are shared with TRBD2. This CDR3 is built from 14 residues. The ends lost 5 bases at V and 0 bases at J; junction bases unmatched: 2. Germline assignment: CDR1 MNHEY and CDR2 SVGAGI. CDR3 in amino acids: CASSRSGSSYEQYF. CDR3 nucleotides: TGTGCCAGCAGTCGTAGCGGGAGCTCCTACGAGCAGTACTTC.

This clonotype turned up a few times. This chain joins TRBV20-1 and TRBJ2-1, with 11 bases identical to TRBD2. The J segment lost 2 bases and the V segment lost 5 bases, leaving 5 bases of the junction unmatched. Germline CDR1 reads DFQATT; CDR2 reads SNEGSKA (reference sequence). There are 15 residues in the CDR3. In DNA form, the CDR3 reads TGCAGTGCTCCTAGCGGGGGGAAACCCTACAATGAGCAGTTCTTC. Its translation: CSAPSGGKPYNEQFF.

This rearrangement joins TRBV14 to TRBJ2-1; 9 nucleotides line up with TRBD2. The CDR3 is made up of 17 amino acids. Trimming took 6 bases from V and 4 from J; bases not matched to a gene: 13. The germline V gene has CDR1 SGHDN and CDR2 FVKESK. CDR3 in DNA: TGTGCCAGCAGTCTCTTGCGGGGGGGCCTTCTGTACAATGAGCAGTTCTTC. Protein product: CASSLLRGGLLYNEQFF.

This clonotype was seen a handful of times. This chain joins TRBV9 and TRBJ2-5; D uncertain. CDR3 length: 12 amino acids. The germline V gene has CDR1 SGDLS and CDR2 YYNGEE. V lost 0 bases to trimming and J lost 9 bases, with 9 bases between them. The CDR3 region is CASSVEKQPQYF. CDR3 DNA: TGTGCCAGCAGCGTAGAAAAACAGCCCCAGTACTTC.

The V gene is TRBV12-3 or TRBV12-4, the J gene TRBJ1-1; possibly TRBD1 for D (6 bases). This CDR3 contains 13 residues. V was clipped by 3 bases and J by 7 bases, with 12 bases between them. CDR3 amino acids: CASSLDSGNEAFF. The DNA of the CDR3 is TGTGCCAGCAGTTTGGACAGTGGGAATGAAGCTTTCTTT.

This clonotype was seen only a few times. The chain carries TRBV29-1 and TRBJ2-1; 7 bases are a match to TRBD2. J was trimmed by 8 bases and V by 4 bases; bases with no gene match: 8. The CDR3 length is 13 residues. Germline V lookup: CDR1 SQVTM, CDR2 ANQGSEA. CDR3 residues: CSVGAGAWDEQFF. The CDR3 nucleotides read TGCAGCGTTGGTGCGGGAGCTTGGGATGAGCAGTTCTTC.

This clonotype turned up a few times. The chain recombines TRBV11-2 with TRBJ2-5; D perhaps matches TRBD2 (5 bases). The germline V gene encodes CDR1 SGHAT and CDR2 FQNNGV. The CDR3 totals 15 residues. V lost 1 base and J lost 2, with 11 bases in between. The CDR3, as DNA: TGTGCCAGCAGCTTAGGCCCGGGAAATCAAGAGACCCAGTACTTC. Protein sequence: CASSLGPGNQETQYF.

The chain links TRBV2 to TRBJ2-5; D is unclear. Germline V gives CDR1 SNHLY, CDR2 FYNNEI. The V and J ends lost 8 bases and 3 bases respectively, with 7 bases between them. The CDR3 is made up of 11 amino acids. CDR3 protein: CASAWEETQYF. The CDR3 coding sequence is TGTGCCAGCGCGTGGGAAGAGACCCAGTACTTC.

The chain couples TRBV7-3 to TRBJ2-2, with 8 bases matching TRBD2. This CDR3 comprises 16 residues. With 3 bases clipped from V and 0 bases from J, the junction kept 3 bases outside the gene matches. The germline V gene has CDR1 SGHTA and CDR2 FQGTGA. The CDR3: CASSFGGASNTGELFF. DNA for the CDR3: TGTGCCAGCAGCTTCGGGGGGGCGTCGAACACCGGGGAGCTGTTTTTT.

J is TRBJ1-1 and V is TRBV4-1, with D unclear. Germline V gene data show CDR1 as MGHRA and CDR2 as YSYEKL. V gave up 3 bases and J gave up 1 base, with 18 bases separating them. This CDR3 contains 17 residues. The CDR3 is CASSHIGRATGNTEAFF. As DNA, the CDR3 is TGCGCCAGCAGCCACATCGGGAGGGCCACCGGGAACACTGAAGCTTTCTTT.